This passage covers 18 T cell receptor beta chains from one sample sequenced in a study of vaccination effects on CD4 cells after COVID-19. TCRdb keeps only in-frame clones here, not all; method: immunoSEQ multiplex PCR. The data hold 15,000 to 20,000 clones, with about 75% observed a single time. The antigens of these receptors remain unknown. With the ViraFEST assay, the study expanded antigen-specific CD4+ T cells using viral peptide pools, then sequenced them. CD4+ T cells were isolated after less than 12 days of culture. Participants were given two doses of BNT162b2 or mRNA-1273 vaccine. Source: CD4+ T cells from PBMCs cultured with HCoV-NL63 spike peptides, taken after COVID-19 vaccination. All receptors derive from a human donor who received a COVID-19 vaccine.

This chain uses TRBV11-2 with TRBJ1-3; unclear D gene. Germline V gives CDR1 SGHAT, CDR2 FQNNGV. The CDR3 extends over 13 amino acids. Between the trimmed V and J ends, which lost 0 bases and 3 bases, there was a span of 3 bases. CDR3 residues: CASSLESGNTIYF. DNA for the CDR3: TGTGCCAGCAGCTTAGAGAGTGGAAACACCATATATTTT.

This chain links TRBV5-8 with TRBJ2-5; D ambiguous. V was pared by 1 base and J by 7 bases, with 11 bases between. The CDR3 loop spans 13 amino acids. CDR1 is SGHTS and CDR2 is YDEGEE in the germline V gene. The CDR3 coding sequence is TGTGCCAGCAGCTTGTCTGGGTCGGGGACCCAGTACTTC. Translated, it gives CASSLSGSGTQYF. Full variable domain (rest looked up from reference TRBV5-8 and TRBJ2-5): EAGVTQSPTHLIKTRGQQATLRCSPISGHTSVYWYQQALGLGLQFLLWYDEGEERNRGNFPPRFSGRQFPNYSSELNVNALELEDSALYLCASSLSGSGTQYFGPGTRLLVL.

The genes are TRBV7-2 and TRBJ2-1; 11 nucleotides line up with TRBD1. This CDR3 has 16 residues. CDR1 is SGHTA and CDR2 is FQGNSA in the germline V gene. Unmatched junction bases numbered 12, after V lost 6 bases and J lost 8 bases. CDR3 DNA sequence: TGTGCCAGCAGTTATAGATGGGGGACAGGGGGGGATGAGCAGTTCTTC. Its protein is CASSYRWGTGGDEQFF.

V usage is TRBV7-2 and J usage is TRBJ2-5, with 11 bases matching TRBD1. This CDR3 comprises 16 residues. V gave up 5 bases and J gave up 5 bases; unmatched junction bases: 10. Germline V gene sequence: CDR1 SGHTA, CDR2 FQGNSA. The CDR3: CASSPIGQGAGETQYF. CDR3 DNA sequence: TGTGCCAGCAGCCCCATAGGACAGGGGGCAGGTGAGACCCAGTACTTC.

This chain joins TRBV6-5 and TRBJ2-7, with D possibly being TRBD1 or TRBD2 (5 bases each). V was clipped by 6 bases and J by 2 bases, with 11 bases between them. The CDR3 sequence is 13 residues long. The V gene's germline CDR1 is MNHEY and CDR2 SVGAGI. The CDR3: CASRAGTPYEQYF. The CDR3 DNA sequence: TGTGCCAGCAGGGCCGGGACCCCCTACGAGCAGTACTTC.

The chain recombines TRBV27 with TRBJ2-1; the match to TRBD2 covers 8 bases. Germline V lookup: CDR1 MNHEY, CDR2 SMNVEV (reference sequence). CDR3 size: 16 residues. With 6 bases clipped from V and 3 bases from J, the junction kept 10 bases outside the gene matches. CDR3 sequence reads: CASRTQLAEYYNEQFF. In DNA form, the CDR3 reads TGTGCCAGCAGAACTCAACTAGCGGAATACTACAATGAGCAGTTCTTC.

The CDR3 reads CASSSGGNTDTQYF. The DNA for the CDR3 is TGTGCCAGCAGCTCGGGGGGAAACACAGATACGCAGTATTTT. J is TRBJ2-3 and V is TRBV7-9; 7 nucleotides align to TRBD2. The CDR3 extends over 14 amino acids. V lost 4 bases and J lost 2; bases outside the gene matches: 3. Germline loops: CDR1 SEHNR, CDR2 FQNEAQ (reference sequence).

The DNA of the CDR3 is TGTGCCAGCAGCCCGGTGGGAGCGGGAGATACCCAGTACTTC. Its protein product is CASSPVGAGDTQYF. This chain uses TRBV7-8 with TRBJ2-5, with 8 bases that match TRBD2. V lost 5 bases to trimming and J lost 8 bases; unmatched junction nucleotides: 10. This CDR3 is built from 14 residues. Germline V gene lookup returns CDR1 SGHVS and CDR2 FQNEAQ.

The V call is TRBV9, the J call TRBJ1-5; 7 bases align to TRBD1. CDR3 size: 18 residues. The J segment lost 6 bases and the V segment lost 3 bases, leaving 18 bases of the junction unmatched. Germline-derived CDR1 and CDR2 are SGDLS and YYNGEE. In nucleotides, the CDR3 is TGTGCCAGCAGCGGGACTAAGGGGGCAAGGGGGCCCCTTCAGCCCCAGCATTTT. The encoded protein is CASSGTKGARGPLQPQHF. Full variable domain (remainder filled in from reference TRBV9 and TRBJ1-5): DSGVTQTPKHLITATGQRVTLRCSPRSGDLSVYWYQQSLDQGLQFLIQYYNGEERAKGNILERFSAQQFPDLHSELNLSSLELGDSALYFCASSGTKGARGPLQPQHFGDGTRLSIL.

In its sample, this clone was seen once. The chain couples TRBV10-3 to TRBJ2-3; 7 bases are a match to TRBD2. From germline, CDR1 is ENHRY and CDR2 SYGVKD. The CDR3 has 16 amino acids. Germline trimming cut 0 bases from V and 3 bases from J; bases unmatched to any gene: 6. The CDR3 bases are TGTGCCATCAGTGAGTCCCTAGCGGCAGGAACAGATACGCAGTATTTT. Translating it yields CAISESLAAGTDTQYF.

J is TRBJ1-2 and V is TRBV19, with TRBD1 matching 7 bases. J gave up 4 bases and V 5 bases, and 4 bases lay outside the gene matches. This CDR3 has 13 residues. Germline CDR1 is LNHDA and CDR2 is SQIVND (reference sequence). The CDR3 DNA reads TGTGCCAGTAGTGACAGGGCCGGCTATGGCTACACCTTC. Its protein is CASSDRAGYGYTF.

The chain's CDR3 is CASTTLNSGNNEQFF. CDR3 nucleotide sequence: TGTGCCAGCACAACTTTGAATAGCGGGAATAATGAGCAGTTCTTC. The chain combines TRBV7-8 with TRBJ2-1, with 8 bases fitting TRBD2. V shed 7 bases and J 7 bases; nucleotides not matched to a gene: 12. The germline CDR1 and CDR2 sequences are SGHVS and FQNEAQ. The CDR3 spans 15 residues.

This rearrangement joins TRBV9 to TRBJ2-1, with TRBD2 matching 7 bases. Per the germline V gene, CDR1 is SGDLS and CDR2 is YYNGEE. V was clipped by 0 bases and J by 5 bases; unmatched bases: 8. CDR3 length: 16 amino acids. The CDR3: CASSVGPAGVHNEQFF. DNA of the CDR3: TGTGCCAGCAGCGTAGGGCCGGCGGGGGTTCACAATGAGCAGTTCTTC.

CDR3 amino acids: CASSELWGAGNTIYF. The CDR3 DNA reads as TGTGCCAGCAGTGAACTGTGGGGGGCTGGAAACACCATATATTTT. The gene calls are TRBV6-1 and TRBJ1-3; TRBD1 might be the D (5 bases). V lost 2 bases and J lost 2, with 10 bases in between. This CDR3 contains 15 residues. From germline, CDR1 is MNHNS and CDR2 SASEGT.

This clone was observed a handful of times. In DNA, the CDR3 is TGTGCCACCCGCCCGAATACAGGGGGGAATGAAAAACTGTTTTTT. Its translation is CATRPNTGGNEKLFF. This chain joins TRBV19 and TRBJ1-4; 8 bases map to TRBD1. The CDR3 runs to 15 residues. Per the germline V gene, CDR1 is LNHDA and CDR2 is SQIVND (reference sequence). J lost 5 bases, V lost 10 bases, and 12 bases had no gene match.

The J gene is TRBJ1-1, the V gene TRBV12-5; no definite D call. The CDR3 consists of 14 residues. Per the germline V gene, CDR1 is LGHNT and CDR2 is FRNRAP. Trimming left V 1 base short and J 1 base short, with 7 bases between. The CDR3 nucleotides read TGTGCTAGTGGTTTGGAAGGGCCGAACACTGAAGCTTTCTTT. Translated: CASGLEGPNTEAFF.

CDR3 DNA: TGTGCCAGCAGCTTCGACTTTAACACTGAAGCTTTCTTT. Its translation is CASSFDFNTEAFF. The gene calls are TRBV7-3 and TRBJ1-1; D not resolved. The CDR3 consists of 13 residues. The germline V gene has CDR1 SGHTA and CDR2 FQGTGA. The V and J ends lost 3 bases and 2 bases respectively, with 7 bases between them.

The chain couples TRBV29-1 to TRBJ2-7; 9 bases fit TRBD1. Germline lookup yields CDR1 SQVTM and CDR2 ANQGSEA. Trimming cost V 7 bases and J 9 bases; bases outside gene matches: 13. This CDR3 has 13 residues. The CDR3: CSATSGTGTGQYF. The CDR3 DNA is TGCAGCGCTACCTCCGGGACAGGGACCGGGCAGTACTTC.